This T cell receptor beta chain was found in a study of blood T cell repertoires in COVID-19. Original processing methods: Researchers report that nucleated cell counts were estimated from reference gene primer amplification. Repertoires were generated with immunoSEQ multiplex PCR, while TCRdb's copy carries only in-frame clones and drops some. The V and J calls and clone size come from that table; D and trimming were worked out from the DNA. The sample records some 150,000 clones, around 84% being singletons. With respect to this clone: The junction and the germline gene differ at one end; a read error may be behind it.

CDR3 length: 15 amino acids. In germline, CDR1 is MDHEN, CDR2 SYDVKM. The specimen sequenced was peripheral blood. The chain uses TRBV28 and TRBJ1-2; no definite D call. This clonotype was obtained from a human donor in a cohort sampled during active COVID-19. The CDR3 spells CASSLWTGGVGGYTF. In nucleotides, the CDR3 is TGTGCCAGCAGTCTATGGACCGGCGGAGTTGGTGGCTACACCTTC.